This T cell receptor beta chain was captured in a study of control samples from healthy donors and cancer patients. There are 15 residues in the CDR3. CDR1 is SGDLS and CDR2 is YYNGEE in the germline V gene. With V trimmed by 4 bases and J by 3 bases, 6 bases remained unmatched. Clones were sequenced by immunoSEQ multiplex PCR, and TCRdb holds only the in-frame ones, with some missing. The sample includes roughly 120,000 clones, 88% of them seen just once. This receptor was obtained from a man aged 40-49 years in good health. This chain connects TRBV9 to TRBJ2-2; the match to TRBD2 covers 7 bases. The sample comprised blood. The CDR3 DNA sequence: TGTGCCAGCAGCACTGGGGGGGGTCACACCGGGGAGCTGTTTTTT. Translated: CASSTGGGHTGELFF.